This TCR beta chain was captured by sequencing in a study of spatial heterogeneity in lung cancer. The germline gives CDR1 MNHNS, CDR2 SASEGT. Trimming removed 5 bases at V and 6 bases at J, with 13 bases between. The CDR3 spans 14 residues. Each CDR3 protein is one row after TCRdb ran MiXCR on the 5' RACE reads. The data show 75,000 to 85,000 distinct CDR3 sequences, about 20% seen once. Documented time point: sample taken at primary tumor resection. Unsorted tumor, nontumor lung tissue or cryopreserved PBMC supplied the whole RNA. Patients with untreated early-stage non-small cell lung cancer, numbering some 68, were the donors.

Here the sequenced sample was PBMCs, taken at surgery. The chain joins TRBV6-1 to TRBJ1-4; perhaps TRBD1 as D (5 bases). The TCR sequence derives from a male donor with early-stage non-small cell lung cancer. CDR3 nucleotides: TGTGCCAGCAGTCTAGACAGTCCGGATGAAAAACTGTTTTTT. Translating gives CASSLDSPDEKLFF.